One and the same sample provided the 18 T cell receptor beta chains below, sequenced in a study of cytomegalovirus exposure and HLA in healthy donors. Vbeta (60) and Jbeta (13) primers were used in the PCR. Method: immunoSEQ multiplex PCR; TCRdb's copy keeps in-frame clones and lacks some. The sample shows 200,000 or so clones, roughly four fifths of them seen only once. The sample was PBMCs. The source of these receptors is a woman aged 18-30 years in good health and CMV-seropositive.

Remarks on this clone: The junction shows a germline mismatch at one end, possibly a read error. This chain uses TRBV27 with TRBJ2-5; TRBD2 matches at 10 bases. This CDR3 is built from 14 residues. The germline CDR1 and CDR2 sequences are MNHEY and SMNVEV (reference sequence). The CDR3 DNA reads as TGTGCCAGCAGTTTAAGTCCTAGCGGGGGCCGAGTGGACTTC. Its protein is CASSLSPSGGRVDF.

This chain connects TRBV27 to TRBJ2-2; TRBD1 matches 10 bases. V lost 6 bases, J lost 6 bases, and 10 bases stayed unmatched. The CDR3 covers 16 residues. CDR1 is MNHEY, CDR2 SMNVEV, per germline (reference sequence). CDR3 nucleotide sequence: TGTGCCAGCAGGACAACCGGGACAGGGGCCCCCGGGGAGCTGTTTTTT. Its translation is CASRTTGTGAPGELFF.

The CDR3 DNA is TGTGCCAGCAGCTTGACAGGGGCGGGCGTCGGGGAGCTGTTTTTT. This gives the protein CASSLTGAGVGELFF. The chain couples TRBV7-6 to TRBJ2-2; 8 nucleotides agree with TRBD1. CDR3 length: 15 residues. V shed 3 bases, J shed 7 bases, and the junction held 7 bases outside the gene matches. Germline loops: CDR1 SGHVS, CDR2 FNYEAQ.

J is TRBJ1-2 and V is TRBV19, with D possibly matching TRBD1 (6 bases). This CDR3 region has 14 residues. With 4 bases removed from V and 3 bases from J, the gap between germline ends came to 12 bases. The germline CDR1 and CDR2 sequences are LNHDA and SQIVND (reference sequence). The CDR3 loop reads CASSSQGSYYGYTF. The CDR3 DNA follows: TGTGCCAGTAGTAGCCAGGGGTCTTACTATGGCTACACCTTC.

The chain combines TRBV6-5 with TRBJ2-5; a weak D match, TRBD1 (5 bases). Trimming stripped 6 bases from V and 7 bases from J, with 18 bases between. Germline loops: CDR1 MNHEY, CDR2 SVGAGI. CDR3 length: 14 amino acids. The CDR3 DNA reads TGTGCCAGCAGAACGGTCCGCAGCCAGGGGACCCAGTACTTC. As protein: CASRTVRSQGTQYF.

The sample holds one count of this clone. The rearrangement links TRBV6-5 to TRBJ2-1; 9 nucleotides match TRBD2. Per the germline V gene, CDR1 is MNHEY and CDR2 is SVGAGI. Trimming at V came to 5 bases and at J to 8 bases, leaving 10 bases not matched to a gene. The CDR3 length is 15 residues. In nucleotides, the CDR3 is TGTGCCAGCAGTCCCACCGGGACTAGCAACTATGAGCAGTTCTTC. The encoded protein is CASSPTGTSNYEQFF.

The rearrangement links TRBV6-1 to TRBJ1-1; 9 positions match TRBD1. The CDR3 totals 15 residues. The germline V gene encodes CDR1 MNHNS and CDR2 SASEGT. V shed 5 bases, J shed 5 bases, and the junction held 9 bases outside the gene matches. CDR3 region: CASSSRTGEGTEAFF. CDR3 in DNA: TGTGCCAGCAGTTCCCGGACAGGGGAGGGGACTGAAGCTTTCTTT.

CDR3 DNA sequence: TGTGCCAGCAGAGAGACAGGGACCCTCTACGAGCAGTACTTC. Translation: CASRETGTLYEQYF. The rearrangement joins TRBV6-1 to TRBJ2-7; 7 nucleotides match TRBD1. The V segment lost 6 bases and the J segment 3 bases; nucleotides outside the gene matches: 8. The germline gives CDR1 MNHNS, CDR2 SASEGT. The CDR3 totals 14 residues.

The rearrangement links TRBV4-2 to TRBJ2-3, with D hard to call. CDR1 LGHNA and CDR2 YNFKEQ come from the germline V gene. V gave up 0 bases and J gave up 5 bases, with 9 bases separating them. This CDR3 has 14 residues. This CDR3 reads CASSQDPSLDTQYF. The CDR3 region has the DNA TGTGCCAGCAGCCAAGACCCGTCACTAGATACGCAGTATTTT.

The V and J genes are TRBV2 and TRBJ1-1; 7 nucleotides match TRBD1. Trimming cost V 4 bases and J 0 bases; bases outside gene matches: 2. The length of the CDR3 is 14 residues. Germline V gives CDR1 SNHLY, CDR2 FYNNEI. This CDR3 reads CASSVDRLNTEAFF. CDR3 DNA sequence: TGTGCCAGCAGTGTGGACAGGTTGAACACTGAAGCTTTCTTT.

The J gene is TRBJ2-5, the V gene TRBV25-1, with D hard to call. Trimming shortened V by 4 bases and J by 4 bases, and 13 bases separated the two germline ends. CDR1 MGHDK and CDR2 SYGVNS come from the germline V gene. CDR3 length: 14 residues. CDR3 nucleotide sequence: TGTGCCAGCAGTGGGGTGTCAGGCAGAGAGACCCAGTACTTC. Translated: CASSGVSGRETQYF.

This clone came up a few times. CDR3 sequence (DNA): TGTGCCAGCAGAACAGGGGAGGCTTCACCCCTCCACTTT. Translation gives CASRTGEASPLHF. The chain couples TRBV27 to TRBJ1-6; 7 bases align to TRBD1. The length of the CDR3 is 13 residues. Germline values: CDR1 MNHEY, CDR2 SMNVEV (reference sequence). V shed 6 bases and J 9 bases; nucleotides not matched to a gene: 5.

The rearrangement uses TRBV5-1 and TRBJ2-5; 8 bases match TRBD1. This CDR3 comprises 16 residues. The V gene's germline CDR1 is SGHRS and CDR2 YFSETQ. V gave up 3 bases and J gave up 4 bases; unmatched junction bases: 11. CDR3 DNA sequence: TGCGCCAGCAGCTCCTCTGGACAGGGTGGAGGAGAGACCCAGTACTTC. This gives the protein CASSSSGQGGGETQYF.

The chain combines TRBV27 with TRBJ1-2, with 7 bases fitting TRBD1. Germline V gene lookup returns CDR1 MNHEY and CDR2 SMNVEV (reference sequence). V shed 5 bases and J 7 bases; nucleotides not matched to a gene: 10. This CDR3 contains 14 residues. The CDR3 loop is CASSIATGRSGYTF. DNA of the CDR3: TGTGCCAGCAGTATAGCGACAGGGAGAAGTGGCTACACCTTC.

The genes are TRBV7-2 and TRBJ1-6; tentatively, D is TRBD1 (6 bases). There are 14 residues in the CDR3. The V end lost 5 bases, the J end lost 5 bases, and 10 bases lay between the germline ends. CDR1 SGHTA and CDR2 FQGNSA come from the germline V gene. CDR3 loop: CASSTGTNNSPLHF. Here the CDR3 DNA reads TGTGCCAGCAGCACCGGGACAAATAATTCACCCCTCCACTTT.

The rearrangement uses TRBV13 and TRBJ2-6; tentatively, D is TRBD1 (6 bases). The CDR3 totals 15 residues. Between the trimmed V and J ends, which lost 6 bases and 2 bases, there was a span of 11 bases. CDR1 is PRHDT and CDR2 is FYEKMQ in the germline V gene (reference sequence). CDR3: CASRFRGPGANVLTF. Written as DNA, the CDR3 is TGTGCCAGCAGGTTCAGGGGACCTGGGGCCAACGTCCTGACTTTC.

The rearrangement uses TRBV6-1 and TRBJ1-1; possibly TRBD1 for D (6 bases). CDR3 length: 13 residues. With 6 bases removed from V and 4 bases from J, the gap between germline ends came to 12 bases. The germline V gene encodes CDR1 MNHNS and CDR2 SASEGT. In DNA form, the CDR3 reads TGTGCCAGCAGCAGAGGGGGAGCCACTGAAGCTTTCTTT. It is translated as CASSRGGATEAFF.

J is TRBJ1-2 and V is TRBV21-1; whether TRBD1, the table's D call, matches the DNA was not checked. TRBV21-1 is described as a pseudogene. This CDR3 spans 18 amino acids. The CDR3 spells CASSKGTGTALLGFGYTF. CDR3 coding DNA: TGTGCCAGCAGCAAAGGAACAGGGACAGCCCTTCTTGGCTTTGGCTACACCTTC.